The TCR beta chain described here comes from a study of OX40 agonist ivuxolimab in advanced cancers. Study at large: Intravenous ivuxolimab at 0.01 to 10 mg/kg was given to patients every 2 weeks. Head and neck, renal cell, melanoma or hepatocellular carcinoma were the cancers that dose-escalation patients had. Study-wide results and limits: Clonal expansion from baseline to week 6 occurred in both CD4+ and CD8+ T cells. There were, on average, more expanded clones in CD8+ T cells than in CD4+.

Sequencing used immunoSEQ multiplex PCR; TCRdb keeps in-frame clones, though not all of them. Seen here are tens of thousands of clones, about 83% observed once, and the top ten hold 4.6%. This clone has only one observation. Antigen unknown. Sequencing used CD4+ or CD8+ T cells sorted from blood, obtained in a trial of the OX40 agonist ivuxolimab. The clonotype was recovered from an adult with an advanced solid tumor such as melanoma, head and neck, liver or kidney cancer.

Written as DNA, the CDR3 is TGTGCCAGCAAGATTACAGGGGGTGGAGAGACCCAGTACTTC. Translated, it gives CASKITGGGETQYF. The genes are TRBV2 and TRBJ2-5; 8 bases match TRBD1. CDR1 and CDR2 from the germline V gene are SNHLY and FYNNEI. The CDR3 length is 14 residues. With 7 bases clipped from V and 4 bases from J, the junction kept 8 bases outside the gene matches.